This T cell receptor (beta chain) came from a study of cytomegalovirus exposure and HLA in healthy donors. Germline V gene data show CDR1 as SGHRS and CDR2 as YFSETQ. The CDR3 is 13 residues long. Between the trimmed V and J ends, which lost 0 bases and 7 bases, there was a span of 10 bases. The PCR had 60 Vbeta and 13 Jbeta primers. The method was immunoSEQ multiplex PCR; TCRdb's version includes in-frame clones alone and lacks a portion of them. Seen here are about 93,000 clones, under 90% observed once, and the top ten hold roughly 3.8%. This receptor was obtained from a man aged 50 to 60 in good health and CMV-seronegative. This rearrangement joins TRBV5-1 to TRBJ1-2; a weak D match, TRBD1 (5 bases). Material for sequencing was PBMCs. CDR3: CASSLAGGSGYTF. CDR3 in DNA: TGCGCCAGCAGCTTGGCGGGGGGATCTGGCTACACCTTC.